This T cell receptor beta chain was captured by sequencing in a study of cytomegalovirus exposure and HLA in healthy donors. This clone was detected once. The antigen remains unidentified. PCR amplification relied on 60 Vbeta primers (plus 13 Jbeta primers). Clones were read by immunoSEQ multiplex PCR, and TCRdb kept only the in-frame ones, dropping some. The profile shows about 200,000 clones, approximately 86% of them singletons. Findings of the study overall: A few chains tied to CMV proved CMV antigen-specific in vitro. Investigators reported 150 to 200 TCR beta chains as tied to cytomegalovirus. An apparent linkage of common viral pathogens to several of the most significant clusters emerged in a later analysis.

Deletions cut 6 bases from V and 11 bases from J, with 11 bases between. The CDR3 contains 10 residues. CDR1 is DFQATT and CDR2 is SNEGSKA in the germline V gene (reference sequence). The sequence was collected from a woman aged 30 to 39 in good health and CMV-seronegative. The chain employs TRBV20-1 and TRBJ1-5; D ambiguous. The sequenced sample consisted of PBMCs. As DNA, the CDR3 is TGCAGTGCCCGGGATACGGCCCAGCATTTT. Encoded protein: CSARDTAQHF.